A single sample is the source of the 4 T cell receptor beta chains below, sequenced in a study of Ad26.COV2.S vaccination and SARS-CoV-2 variants. Sequenced by immunoSEQ multiplex PCR; TCRdb stores in-frame clones only, minus some. Counted here are over 250,000 clones, 80% to 90% occurring once; the ten biggest clones make up approximately 3.4%. The treatment: 15 to 20 received Ad26.COV2.S at low or high dose, single or two shots; about 5 received placebo; per-sample allocation not given. On day 63 after the first injection, vaccine and placebo recipients gave samples. The source was peripheral blood, collected in a trial of Ad26.COV2.S vaccine versus placebo. These receptors all come from a person aged 18-60 years who received the Ad26.COV2.S COVID-19 vaccine or a placebo.

V is TRBV6-5 and J is TRBJ1-2; D uncertain. The CDR3 length is 13 residues. Germline loops: CDR1 MNHEY, CDR2 SVGAGI. The V gene lost 2 bases and the J gene lost 2 bases, with 6 bases spanning the gap. For the CDR3, the DNA is TGTGCCAGCAGTTACCAAAGAAACTATGGCTACACCTTC. Residues: CASSYQRNYGYTF.

This rearrangement joins TRBV5-4 to TRBJ2-5; 9 bases are a match to TRBD2. The V segment lost 4 bases and the J segment 5 bases; nucleotides outside the gene matches: 12. This CDR3 has 16 residues. Germline lookup yields CDR1 SGHNT and CDR2 YYREEE (reference sequence). The CDR3 loop reads CASSPAGGGGVETQYF. CDR3 sequence (DNA): TGTGCCAGCAGCCCTGCTGGCGGGGGGGGAGTGGAGACCCAGTACTTC.

Concerning this clone itself: Other nucleotide sequences in the sample specify the same CDR3. The gene calls are TRBV4-3 and TRBJ1-5; D gene uncertain. Looked up from germline, CDR1 is LGHNA and CDR2 is YSLEER. The CDR3 loop spans 14 amino acids. The V and J ends lost 0 bases and 3 bases respectively, with 6 bases between them. CDR3 coding DNA: TGCGCCAGCAGCCAAGACAGGTACAATCAGCCCCAGCATTTT. Translating gives CASSQDRYNQPQHF.

The chain links TRBV2 to TRBJ1-1, with TRBD1 matching over 9 bases. Germline CDR1 reads SNHLY; CDR2 reads FYNNEI. The CDR3 sequence is 14 residues long. V lost 8 bases and J lost 9; bases outside the gene matches: 13. CDR3 in DNA: TGTGCCAGCCAAGGGGACAGGGTACGGAAAAAAGCTTTCTTT. Protein sequence: CASQGDRVRKKAFF.